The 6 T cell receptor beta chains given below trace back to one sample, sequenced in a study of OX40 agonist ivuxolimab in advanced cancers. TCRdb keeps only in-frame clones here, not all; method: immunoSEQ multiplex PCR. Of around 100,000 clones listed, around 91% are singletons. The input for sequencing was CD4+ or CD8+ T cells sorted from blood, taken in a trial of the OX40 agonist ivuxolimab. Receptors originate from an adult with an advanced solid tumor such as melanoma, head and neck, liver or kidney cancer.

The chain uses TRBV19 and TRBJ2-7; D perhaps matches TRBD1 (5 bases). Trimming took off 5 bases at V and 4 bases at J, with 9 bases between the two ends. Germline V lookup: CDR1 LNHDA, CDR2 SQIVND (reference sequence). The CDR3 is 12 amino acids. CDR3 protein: CASSLQGYEQYF. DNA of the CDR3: TGTGCCAGTAGTTTGCAGGGATACGAGCAGTACTTC.

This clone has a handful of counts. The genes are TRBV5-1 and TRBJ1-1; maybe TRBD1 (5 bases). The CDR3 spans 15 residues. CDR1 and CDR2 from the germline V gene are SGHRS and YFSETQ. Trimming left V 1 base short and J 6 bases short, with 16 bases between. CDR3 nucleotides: TGCGCCAGCAGCTTGTTTTGGGGGTCCCCAGCTGAAGCTTTCTTT. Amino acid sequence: CASSLFWGSPAEAFF.

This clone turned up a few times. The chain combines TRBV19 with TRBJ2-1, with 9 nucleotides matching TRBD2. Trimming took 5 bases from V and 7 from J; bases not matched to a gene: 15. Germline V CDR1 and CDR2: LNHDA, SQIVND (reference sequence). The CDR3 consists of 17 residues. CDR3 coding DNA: TGTGCCAGTAGTTTCCGTACCGGGACTAGCTTAGGGAATGAGCAGTTCTTC. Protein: CASSFRTGTSLGNEQFF. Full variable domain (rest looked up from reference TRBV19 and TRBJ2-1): DGGITQSPKYLFRKEGQNVTLSCEQNLNHDAMYWYRQDPGQGLRLIYYSQIVNDFQKGDIAEGYSVSREKKESFPLTVTSAQKNPTAFYLCASSFRTGTSLGNEQFFGPGTRLTVL.

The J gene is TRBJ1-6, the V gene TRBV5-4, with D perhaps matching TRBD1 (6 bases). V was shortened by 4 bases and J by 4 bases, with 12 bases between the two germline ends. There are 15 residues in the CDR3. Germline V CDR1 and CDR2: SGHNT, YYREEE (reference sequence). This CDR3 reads CASSLQTGYNSPLHF. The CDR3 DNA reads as TGTGCCAGCAGCCTGCAGACAGGTTATAATTCACCCCTCCACTTT.

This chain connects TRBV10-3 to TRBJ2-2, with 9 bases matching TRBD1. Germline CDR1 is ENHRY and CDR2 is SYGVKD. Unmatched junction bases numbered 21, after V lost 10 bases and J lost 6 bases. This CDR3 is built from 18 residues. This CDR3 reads CATKGVGTGQGPSGELFF. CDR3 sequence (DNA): TGTGCCACGAAAGGGGTAGGGACAGGACAGGGGCCTTCCGGGGAGCTGTTTTTT.

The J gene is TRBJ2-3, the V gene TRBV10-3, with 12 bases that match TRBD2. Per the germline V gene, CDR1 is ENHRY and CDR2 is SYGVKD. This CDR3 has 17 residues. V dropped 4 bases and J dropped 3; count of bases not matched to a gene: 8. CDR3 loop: CAISGPSGGAGTDTQYF. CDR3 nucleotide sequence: TGTGCCATCAGTGGTCCTAGCGGGGGGGCCGGGACAGATACGCAGTATTTT.